This TCR beta chain originates from a study of cytomegalovirus exposure and HLA in healthy donors. As regards this clone: As yet, its antigen is unknown.

The PCR made use of 60 Vbeta and 13 Jbeta primers. Generated by immunoSEQ multiplex PCR, the TCRdb table keeps only in-frame clones and is missing some. This listing includes 45,000 to 50,000 clones. General study findings and limits: Most TCR sequences showed up rarely, but some public TCRs showed up in many donors.

J lost 0 bases, V lost 0 bases, and 11 bases had no gene match. The CDR3 length is 20 residues. The germline gives CDR1 MGHRA, CDR2 YSYEKL. The material sequenced was PBMCs. This clonotype was sampled from a male donor in good health and CMV-seronegative. The chain joins TRBV4-1 to TRBJ1-5; 10 nucleotides align to TRBD1. CDR3 amino acids: CASSQESPGTGVYSNQPQHF. The CDR3 DNA sequence: TGCGCCAGCAGCCAAGAAAGTCCCGGGACAGGGGTCTATAGCAATCAGCCCCAGCATTTT.